The 10 T cell receptor beta chains below all came from one sample that was sequenced in a study of T cells in localized non-small cell lung cancer. Profiling relied on immunoSEQ multiplex PCR, and the TCRdb table lists in-frame clones only, not all of them. The repertoire holds nearly 11,000 clones, 82% seen once, with roughly a fifth in the top ten. This specimen was peripheral blood mononuclear cells, taken before any cancer treatment. These receptors all stem from a female donor over 55 with stage II lung adenocarcinoma.

This clone came up a few times. The chain carries TRBV5-1 and TRBJ2-5, with D possibly TRBD2 on 5 matching bases. This CDR3 is built from 14 residues. Germline CDR1 is SGHRS and CDR2 is YFSETQ. V shed 4 bases and J shed 4 bases, with 14 bases lying between them. For the CDR3, the DNA is TGCGCCAGCAGCGAGCGGACTGCCCGAGAGACCCAGTACTTC. Its protein product is CASSERTARETQYF.

This chain uses TRBV5-1 with TRBJ2-3; weak D call: TRBD2 (5 bases). CDR1 is SGHRS, CDR2 YFSETQ, per germline. V was cut by 0 bases and J by 2 bases, with 13 bases left in between. CDR3 length equals 16 residues. The CDR3 nucleotides read TGCGCCAGCAGCTTGGGTCTCCTAGCCTTCACAGATACGCAGTATTTT. Protein product: CASSLGLLAFTDTQYF.

This clone appeared a single time. V gene TRBV30 combines with J gene TRBJ1-2; no definite D call. The CDR3 runs 12 residues. Looked up from germline, CDR1 is GTSNPN and CDR2 is SVGIG (reference sequence). The CDR3 DNA reads as TGTGGGGGAGGTAATGACGACTATGGCTACACCTTC. It yields the protein CGGGNDDYGYTF.

The J gene is TRBJ1-4, the V gene TRBV5-1; tentative D call: TRBD1 (5 bases). The germline V gene encodes CDR1 SGHRS and CDR2 YFSETQ. The ends were cut back, 4 bases at V and 4 bases at J, with 11 bases in the middle. The CDR3 contains 14 residues. The CDR3 here is CASSRGGVNEKLFF. Written as DNA, the CDR3 is TGCGCCAGCAGCCGGGGAGGGGTTAATGAAAAACTGTTTTTT.

The genes are TRBV5-1 and TRBJ2-3, with 8 bases that match TRBD2. After removal of 1 base from V and 4 bases from J, the junction contained 8 bases not matched to a gene. The CDR3 length is 16 residues. Germline V gene sequence: CDR1 SGHRS, CDR2 YFSETQ. DNA for the CDR3: TGCGCCAGCAGCTTGAACAAAGCGGGGGCGGCAGATACGCAGTATTTT. The encoded protein is CASSLNKAGAADTQYF. The entire variable domain, with the rest obtained from reference TRBV5-1 and TRBJ2-3, is as follows: KAGVTQTPRYLIKTRGQQVTLSCSPISGHRSVSWYQQTPGQGLQFLFEYFSETQRNKGNFPGRFSGRQFSNSRSEMNVSTLELGDSALYLCASSLNKAGAADTQYFGPGTRLTVL.

Only a few counts were recorded for this clone. The rearrangement uses TRBV7-3 and TRBJ1-1; D not certain. Germline V CDR1 and CDR2: SGHTA, FQGTGA. Trimming left V 5 bases short and J 4 bases short, with 20 bases between. CDR3 size: 16 residues. For the CDR3, the DNA is TGTGCCAGCAGCCCTCGGCCTTCCTACTGGGGCACTGAAGCTTTCTTT. This encodes CASSPRPSYWGTEAFF.

This clone was counted between two and nine times. The CDR3: CASRETGVSPTGELFF. In nucleotides, the CDR3 is TGTGCCAGTCGAGAGACAGGGGTTTCTCCCACCGGGGAGCTGTTTTTT. The rearrangement joins TRBV5-6 to TRBJ2-2, with 8 bases lining up with TRBD1. The CDR3 loop spans 16 amino acids. CDR1 and CDR2 from the germline V gene are SGHDT and YYEEEE. Losses at the gene ends were 8 bases for V and 4 bases for J; bases not matched to a gene: 13. The full variable domain, with the rest looked up from reference TRBV5-6 and TRBJ2-2, is DAGVTQSPTHLIKTRGQQVTLRCSPKSGHDTVSWYQQALGQGPQFIFQYYEEEERQRGNFPDRFSGHQFPNYSSELNVNALLLGDSALYLCASRETGVSPTGELFFGEGSRLTVL.

This rearrangement joins TRBV30 to TRBJ2-7, with D perhaps TRBD1 or TRBD2 (7 bases each). Germline loops: CDR1 GTSNPN, CDR2 SVGIG (reference sequence). V was trimmed by 2 bases and J by 7 bases, leaving 15 bases between them. The length of the CDR3 is 13 residues. The CDR3: CAWSRGTAGEQYF. DNA of the CDR3: TGTGCCTGGAGTAGGGGGACAGCGGGGGAGCAGTACTTC.

This sequence joins TRBV7-2 and TRBJ2-6; D uncertain. The CDR3 is 14 residues long. CDR1 and CDR2 (germline): SGHTA, FQGNSA. With 5 bases removed from V and 4 bases from J, the gap between germline ends came to 9 bases. The CDR3 DNA follows: TGTGCCAGCAGCCCGTATCGGGGGGCCAACGTCCTGACTTTC. This gives the protein CASSPYRGANVLTF.

This rearrangement joins TRBV15 to TRBJ2-2; TRBD1 matches at 8 bases. V shed 4 bases and J 6 bases; nucleotides not matched to a gene: 7. Looked up from germline, CDR1 is LNHNV and CDR2 is YYDKDF (reference sequence). The CDR3 is 15 amino acids. CDR3 sequence (DNA): TGTGCCACCAGCACCGGGACAGGAGAATCCGGGGAGCTGTTTTTT. Protein sequence: CATSTGTGESGELFF.